A single sample is the source of the 9 T cell receptor beta chains below, sequenced in a study of T cell repertoires in cytomegalovirus infection (dated by TCRdb to the late 2010s). Sequencing was performed on an Illumina HiSeq 1500. Using fastp trimming at Q25 and MiXCR clonotype assembly, TCRdb reanalyzed the public sequencing data and kept in-frame beta chains. Rows with one shared CDR3 protein collapse into an entry with the most common genes and DNA. The sample yields some 300,000 distinct CDR3 sequences; 17% were counted once. The top ten clones comprise around 13% of the sample. Sequences were obtained from PBMCs. Receptors were obtained from a human donor in good health (CMV status not recorded). Some clones in this sample may be carry-over from other donors' samples.

This clonotype was seen at least ten times. The chain uses TRBV7-9 and TRBJ1-4, with D perhaps TRBD1 (6 bases). The CDR3 length is 15 residues. V lost 4 bases and J 0 bases, leaving 9 bases between the germline ends. Germline V lookup: CDR1 SEHNR, CDR2 FQNEAQ (reference sequence). The CDR3, as DNA: TGTGCCAGCAGCTCGAGACAGGCAACTAATGAAAAACTGTTTTTT. Amino acid sequence: CASSSRQATNEKLFF.

This clonotype has more than one count but fewer than ten. V and J are TRBV20-1 and TRBJ2-5, with 11 bases lining up with TRBD2. The germline V gene has CDR1 DFQATT and CDR2 SNEGSKA (reference sequence). J gave up 1 base and V 3 bases, and 7 bases lay outside the gene matches. The CDR3 loop spans 16 amino acids. The DNA for the CDR3 is TGCAGTGCTAGGGCGGCTAGCGGGGGGCTCCAAGAGACCCAGTACTTC. Translation: CSARAASGGLQETQYF.

The V call is TRBV5-4, the J call TRBJ2-2; 9 bases line up with TRBD1. The CDR3 consists of 17 residues. From germline, CDR1 is SGHNT and CDR2 YYREEE (reference sequence). With 3 bases clipped from V and 7 bases from J, the junction kept 13 bases outside the gene matches. CDR3 amino acids: CASSSRPGQGSFGELFF. The CDR3 region has the DNA TGTGCCAGCAGCTCACGACCGGGACAGGGATCGTTCGGGGAGCTGTTTTTT.

J is TRBJ2-1 and V is TRBV6-6; no clear D gene. The CDR3 covers 15 residues. Trimming removed 0 bases from V and 3 bases from J, with 9 bases in between. Germline CDR1 MNHNY, CDR2 SVGAGI (reference sequence). DNA of the CDR3: TGTGCCAGCAGTTACTCGGCCTATGACTACAATGAGCAGTTCTTC. Protein: CASSYSAYDYNEQFF.

The rearrangement joins TRBV28 to TRBJ1-1; weak D call: TRBD1 (5 bases). Germline-derived CDR1 and CDR2 are MDHEN and SYDVKM. This CDR3 region has 15 residues. Trimming left V 6 bases short and J 3 bases short, with 17 bases between. The CDR3 DNA is TGTGCCAGCAGATCAGCAGGGACGGGGTACACTGAAGCTTTCTTT. This codes for CASRSAGTGYTEAFF.

This clonotype was found many times. The J gene is TRBJ1-2, the V gene TRBV4-1; 9 bases map to TRBD1. V dropped 3 bases and J dropped 8; count of bases not matched to a gene: 10. The length of the CDR3 is 15 residues. Germline loops: CDR1 MGHRA, CDR2 YSYEKL. The CDR3 nucleotides are TGCGCCAGCAGCCACACCCGGGACAGGGCGGAAGGCTACACCTTC. Translation gives CASSHTRDRAEGYTF.

There are many counts of this clonotype. This chain connects TRBV7-6 to TRBJ1-5; TRBD1 aligns across 7 bases. CDR1 and CDR2 from the germline V gene are SGHVS and FNYEAQ. J gave up 5 bases and V 4 bases, and 5 bases lay outside the gene matches. The CDR3 is 14 amino acids. CDR3 region: CASSSNQGDQPQHF. CDR3 coding DNA: TGTGCCAGCAGCTCAAACCAGGGGGATCAGCCCCAGCATTTT.

This clonotype was counted ten times or more. The chain has TRBV12-3 or TRBV12-4 and TRBJ2-5; 11 nucleotides match TRBD1. Germline trimming cut 0 bases from V and 2 bases from J; bases unmatched to any gene: 8. CDR3 size: 18 residues. The CDR3, as DNA: TGTGCCAGCAGTTTAGCGGCCGGACAGGGGGCATTTCAAGAGACCCAGTACTTC. Residues: CASSLAAGQGAFQETQYF.

This clonotype was counted a few times. This sequence joins TRBV6-6 and TRBJ1-4, with D possibly TRBD1 on 5 matching bases. Trimming removed 2 bases at V and 3 bases at J, with 10 bases between. The CDR3 extends over 15 amino acids. Germline assignment: CDR1 MNHNY and CDR2 SVGAGI (reference sequence). The CDR3 DNA reads TGTGCCAGCAGTTACAGGCAGGGCCCTAATGAAAAACTGTTTTTT. Encoded protein: CASSYRQGPNEKLFF.